Listed here is a single TCR beta chain. What it binds is not known. Treatment described: roughly 19 received Ad26.COV2.S at low or high dose, single or two shots; about five received placebo; per-sample allocation not given. At day 63 after the first vaccine or placebo injection, samples were drawn. An adult donor aged 18-55 years was enrolled in Boston. The sample comes from a study of Ad26.COV2.S vaccination and SARS-CoV-2 variants. Across the study: Ad26.COV2.S was injected intramuscularly once or twice, 56 days apart. Study-wide points: Vaccinees reportedly had broad spike-specific CD8+ and CD4+ T cell responses.

This table comes from immunoSEQ multiplex PCR, and its TCRdb copy is limited to in-frame clones, with some not included. There are some 410,000 clones in the sample; 92% occur only once, and under 2% lies in the top ten. The CDR3 loop spans 13 amino acids. Trimming stripped 3 bases from V and 5 bases from J, with 8 bases between. Germline V lookup: CDR1 SGDLS, CDR2 YYNGEE. This chain connects TRBV9 to TRBJ2-2; D remains ambiguous. Sequenced material: peripheral blood, taken in a trial of Ad26.COV2.S vaccine versus placebo. The receptor comes from a person aged 18-60 years who received the Ad26.COV2.S COVID-19 vaccine or a placebo. CDR3 nucleotides: TGTGCCAGCAGCGGCTACACTACCGGGGAGCTGTTTTTT. As protein: CASSGYTTGELFF.